The 2 T cell receptor beta chains below come from one sample, sequenced in a study of vaccination effects on CD4 cells after COVID-19. Their specific antigens are unknown. With the ViraFEST assay, the study expanded antigen-specific CD4+ T cells using viral peptide pools, then sequenced them. Subsequent to 10 days of culture, CD4+ T cells were isolated. Participants got two doses of BNT162b2 or mRNA-1273 vaccine. Generated by immunoSEQ multiplex PCR, the TCRdb table keeps only in-frame clones and is missing some. Of around 30,000 clones in the sample, 80% to 85% are singletons; the top ten hold 5% to 6.5%. The source was CD4+ T cells from PBMCs cultured with SARS-CoV-2 spike peptides, collected after COVID-19 vaccination. The receptor set was obtained from a human donor who received a COVID-19 vaccine. Some clones in this sample may be carry-over from other donors' samples.

The chain employs TRBV28 and TRBJ2-5; weak D call: TRBD1 (6 bases). Germline V lookup: CDR1 MDHEN, CDR2 SYDVKM. The CDR3 runs to 13 residues. Between the trimmed V and J ends, which lost 7 bases and 1 base, there was a span of 10 bases. The CDR3 nucleotides read TGTGCCAGCACCCTAGGGGGCCAAGAGACCCAGTACTTC. Encoded protein: CASTLGGQETQYF.

This chain uses TRBV5-5 with TRBJ1-5; D call uncertain. The CDR3 has 14 residues. Germline-derived CDR1 and CDR2 are SGHKS and YYEKEE (reference sequence). V was pared by 0 bases and J by 4 bases, with 8 bases between. The CDR3 sequence: CASSLGQTNQPQHF. Here the CDR3 DNA reads TGTGCCAGCAGCTTGGGTCAAACTAATCAGCCCCAGCATTTT.